This T cell receptor beta chain appears in the sequencing data of a study of blood T cell repertoires in COVID-19. At the level of the study: Nucleic acid was either cDNA or gDNA, and it came from T cells, B-cell-depleted T cells, or PBMCs.

Seattle enrolled patients during active infection and tracked them longitudinally. J was trimmed by 2 bases and V by 0 bases; bases with no gene match: 0. In germline, CDR1 is SGHDT, CDR2 YYEEEE. The CDR3 sequence is 15 residues long. The method was immunoSEQ multiplex PCR; TCRdb's version includes in-frame clones alone and lacks a portion of them. The data hold about 150,000 clones, with 85% to 90% observed a single time. A remark on this clone: Other DNA sequences in this sample translate to the same CDR3.

Sequenced input: peripheral blood. This TCR was sampled from a man younger than 35 with COVID-19, enrolled during active disease. V usage is TRBV5-6 and J usage is TRBJ2-1, with 9 bases that match TRBD2. CDR3 sequence reads: CASSLGGRAYNEQFF. CDR3 bases: TGTGCCAGCAGCTTGGGCGGGAGGGCCTACAATGAGCAGTTCTTC.